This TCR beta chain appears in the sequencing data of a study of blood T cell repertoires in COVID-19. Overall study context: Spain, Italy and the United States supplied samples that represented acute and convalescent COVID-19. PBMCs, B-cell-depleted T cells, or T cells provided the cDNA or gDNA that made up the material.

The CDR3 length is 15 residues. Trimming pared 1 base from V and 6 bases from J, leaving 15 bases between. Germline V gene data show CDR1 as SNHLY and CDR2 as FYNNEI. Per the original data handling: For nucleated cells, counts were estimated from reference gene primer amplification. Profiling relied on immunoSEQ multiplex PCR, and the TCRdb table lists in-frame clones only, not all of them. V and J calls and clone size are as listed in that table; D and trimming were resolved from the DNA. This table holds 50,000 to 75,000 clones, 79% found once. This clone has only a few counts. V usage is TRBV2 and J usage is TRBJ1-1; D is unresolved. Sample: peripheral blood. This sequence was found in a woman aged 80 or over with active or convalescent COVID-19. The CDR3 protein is CASSEDPGGWSEAFF. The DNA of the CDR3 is TGTGCCAGCAGTGAAGACCCCGGAGGGTGGTCTGAAGCTTTCTTT.